The present TCR beta chain was sequenced within a study of T cell repertoires in cytomegalovirus infection (dated by TCRdb to about 2019). For the study in its entirety: Alongside well-studied HLA-B-restricted epitopes, the peptide stimulations were aimed at recently identified HLA-C-restricted CMV epitopes, whose presentation resists viral immunomodulation. Donor HLA type was relevant to the analysis, because carriage of CMV infection together with the matching HLA type was indicated by public TCR beta signatures.

In light of the paper, this sample's treatment or condition label describes: in vitro stimulation with specific CMV peptide epitopes to enrich CMV-specific T cells. Study-wide findings and limitations: The ex vivo response was dominated by HLA-C-restricted CMV-specific TCR beta clonotypes, and the single most frequent clonotype in two of eight donors was supplied by these HLA-C-restricted clonotypes. Carriers of CMV infection plus the relevant HLA type were discriminated by the cumulative frequency of public TCR beta family members in the study cohort and in an independent approximately 400-donor cohort.

Of note for this clonotype: Its specific antigen is unknown. The input lacks base qualities; no much larger clone sits a single base away.

V loses 4 bases, J loses 2 bases, and the germline ends lie 14 bases apart. Spanning cysteine to phenylalanine, the CDR3 consists of 15 amino acids. Here the CDR3 DNA is all that survives: 45 bases in frame from base 1. Reading the germline V gene (reference sequence) gives CDR1 LGHDT and CDR2 YNNKEL. The sequencer was an Illumina HiSeq 1500. TCRdb took the public reads, trimmed them with fastp at Q25, ran MiXCR for clone calling and kept in-frame beta chains. Every distinct CDR3 protein forms one entry, paired with its most common genes and DNA. The sample table records about half a million distinct CDR3 sequences; about 44% of these occur just once. Jointly, the top ten make up 43% of the sample.

Here the chain combines TRBV3-1 and TRBJ2-5; matching of 5 bases hints at TRBD2 as the D gene. The TCR comes from a human donor in good health (CMV status not recorded). Some clones in this sample may be carry-over from other donors' samples. Sequencing used cultured PBMCs, obtained from culture after CMV antigen stimulation. This receptor carries the CDR3 CASSLGQAGQETQYF. The sequence in DNA is TGTGCCAGCAGCCTTGGCCAGGCGGGTCAAGAGACCCAGTACTTC.